This T cell receptor (beta chain) was sequenced for a study of T-cell memory formation after mild COVID-19 (dated by TCRdb to about 2021). About the full investigation: TCR sequence clusters from the two donors were found to be largely donor specific. In two donors, T-cell clones that expanded and contracted after mild COVID-19 were tracked by sequencing TCRalpha and TCRbeta repertoires over time. Two young, previously healthy adult volunteers, one female and one male, were included in the cohort. Overall results and qualifications from the work: Some responding clones were detected in pre-infection memory, suggesting pre-existing cross-reactive memory T cells joined the SARS-CoV-2 response. Balanced CD4/CD8 phenotypes were observed for clones contracting from day 15 to 85, whereas a bias towards CD4+ was observed for a second wave of clones expanding from day 15 to 37. Contracting CD4+ clones were found mainly in CM and EM memory subsets, while CD8+ clones were enriched in EMRA. The study covered only a couple of mild cases, and larger cohorts including severe cases with pre-infection samples were considered necessary. SARS-CoV-2 specificity was not confirmed for the second-wave clones peaking on day 37.

The sequencer was an Illumina NovaSeq 6000. Using 5'RACE with constant-segment primers, TCRalpha and TCRbeta cDNA libraries were constructed, with sample barcodes and unique molecular identifiers added in the process. Trizol reagent was used to extract RNA from every sample. Library amplification was performed in two PCR steps, and a second sample barcode and Illumina TruSeq adapters were introduced in the second step. Sequencing of the libraries was done on an Illumina NovaSeq, producing 2 x 150 bp paired-end reads. The authors' analysis ran thus. The reads were demultiplexed and collapsed into UMI-guided consensus sequences using migec v1.2.7. Using mixcr v2.1.11, the UMI consensuses were aligned to TRA and TRB V and J templates and assembled into clonotypes. A clonotype was counted as expanded or contracted only when both edgeR and NoisET called the clonotype significant, with the noise models trained on biological replicates. For edgeR calls, the thresholds were a false discovery rate-adjusted p below 0.01 and a log2 fold-change of 1. As an exploratory analysis of dynamics, max-normalized trajectories of the 1000 most abundant clonotypes were examined by PCA with hierarchical clustering. Separately sequenced CD4+ and CD8+ repertoires were used to assign a CD4 or CD8 phenotype to each responding clone. Clones were called with MiXCR by TCRdb after fastp trimmed the public reads at Q25, and only in-frame beta chains were retained. Identical CDR3 proteins give one entry, which carries the most common genes and DNA. These V and J calls are TCRdb output, not the study's own analysis. The table for this sample lists 450,000 to 650,000 distinct CDR3 sequences; roughly 18% of them were counted only once. The ten largest clones represent about 12% of the sample.

Ficoll-Paque density gradient centrifugation was used to isolate PBMCs. Measured from the cysteine to the phenylalanine, the CDR3 is 16 residues long. This entry keeps only the CDR3 DNA: 48 bases, framed from base 1. Ends trimmed: V by 1 base, J by 8 bases; bases unmatched to a gene: 8. The germline V gene supplies CDR1 SGHTA and CDR2 FQGNSA. This clonotype was counted between two and nine times. Its target antigen remains unknown. Base-call qualities are not available, and no considerably larger clone is one nucleotide away. The receptor was derived from an adult woman who had mild COVID-19 (a few samples of this study predate the infection). The sample titles of this study are shuffled in the database, so cell type and time point are left out; the donor was told from shared clones. Recombination joined TRBV7-2 with TRBJ2-1; 10 bases in the junction line up with TRBD2. The specimen sequenced was PBMCs or a T cell subset sorted from them (not recorded which). CDR3 reads: CASSLGSGGAGDEQFF. The DNA is TGTGCCAGCAGCTTAGGAAGCGGGGGGGCCGGAGATGAGCAGTTCTTC.